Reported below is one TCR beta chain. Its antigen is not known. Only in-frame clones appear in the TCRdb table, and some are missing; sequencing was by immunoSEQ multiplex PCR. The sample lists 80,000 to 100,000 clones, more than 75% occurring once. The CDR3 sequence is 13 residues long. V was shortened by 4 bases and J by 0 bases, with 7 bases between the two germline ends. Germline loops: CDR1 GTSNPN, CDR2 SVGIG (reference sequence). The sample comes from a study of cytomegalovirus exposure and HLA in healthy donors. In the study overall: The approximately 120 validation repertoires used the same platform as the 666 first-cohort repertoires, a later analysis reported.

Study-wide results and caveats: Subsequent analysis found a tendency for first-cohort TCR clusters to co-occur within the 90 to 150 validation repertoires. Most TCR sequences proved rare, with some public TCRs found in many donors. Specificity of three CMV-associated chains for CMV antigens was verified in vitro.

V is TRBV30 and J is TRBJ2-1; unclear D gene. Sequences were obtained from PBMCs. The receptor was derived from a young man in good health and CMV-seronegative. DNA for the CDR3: TGTGCCTGGACCTATAGCTCCTACAATGAGCAGTTCTTC. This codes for CAWTYSSYNEQFF.